This is a list of T cell receptor beta chains from one sample in a study of naive and memory T cell subsets. TCRdb reprocessed the UMI-ligation and nested PCR reads with MiXCR, giving one entry per CDR3 protein. This sample has 75,000 to 85,000 distinct CDR3 sequences, with about an eighth found just once. The specimen was central memory CD4+ T cells from blood. These receptors were taken from a human donor in good health. Both conserved end residues are part of each CDR3. The order of the fields is J gene, clone size, D gene, CDR3 length, V gene, CDR3 DNA, CDR3 protein. The D gene is left open where the match is weak. Rows may omit the clone size; those that give it use once, few, many or a size class.

>TRBJ1-1|few|NA|12|TRBV11-2
TGTGCCAGCAGCACAGGGTTCACTGAAGCTTTCTTT
CASSTGFTEAFF
>TRBJ2-1|few|TRBD2|20|TRBV12-3/TRBV12-4
TGTGCCAGCAGGGGGGGTCCCGGGACTAGCGGGAGGGCCTCGTACAATGAGCAGTTCTTC
CASRGGPGTSGRASYNEQFF
>TRBJ1-3|many|NA|19|TRBV27
TGTGCCAGCAGTTTGGTGAATCAAGGGGGAAGAATCTCTGGAAACACCATATATTTT
CASSLVNQGGRISGNTIYF
>TRBJ2-7|few|NA|14|TRBV3-1
TGTGCCAGCAGCCAAGAAAGAAGGGTAGGCGAGCAGTACTTC
CASSQERRVGEQYF
>TRBJ2-5|NA|NA|15|TRBV5-5
TGTGCCAGCAGCCCCGGGCCTAGGCGCGCGGAGACCCAGTACTTC
CASSPGPRRAETQYF
>TRBJ2-1|few|NA|14|TRBV7-2
TGTGCCAGCAGCTTAGGGGCAATCTACAATGAGCAGTTCTTC
CASSLGAIYNEQFF
>TRBJ1-1|few|TRBD1|13|TRBV10-2
TGCGCCAGCAGCTCGGGACAGAGGACTGAAGCTTTCTTT
CASSSGQRTEAFF
>TRBJ1-2|NA|NA|14|TRBV6-6
TGTGCCAGCCTTAGAGGCGGAGACAGCTATGGCTACACCTTC
CASLRGGDSYGYTF
>TRBJ2-7|few|TRBD2|12|TRBV7-9
TGTGCCAGCAGCTGTGATAGCGGGAGTTTTGCGTTC
CASSCDSGSFAF
>TRBJ2-6|few|TRBD1|16|TRBV2
TGTGCCAGCAGTAAACAGGGGGCGCTTGGGGCCAACGTCCTGACTTTC
CASSKQGALGANVLTF
>TRBJ1-5|NA|NA|17|TRBV4-1
TGCGCCAGCAGCCAAGATGGGGGCCTAAATAGCAATCAGCCCCAGCATTTT
CASSQDGGLNSNQPQHF
>TRBJ2-2|few|TRBD2|19|TRBV20-1
TGCAGTGCTAGAGATTTAGGGGGGCCCGGGAGGGCGGGCACCGGGGAGCTGTTTTTT
CSARDLGGPGRAGTGELFF
>TRBJ2-5|NA|NA|13|TRBV28
TGTGCCAGCAGTTTAGCTAGCCCGGAGACCCAGTACTTC
CASSLASPETQYF
>TRBJ1-2|few|TRBD1|14|TRBV27
TGTGCCAGCAGTTTAAAGGGACAGGGGTATGGCTACACCTTC
CASSLKGQGYGYTF
>TRBJ2-2|many|TRBD2|16|TRBV2
TGTGCCAGCAGCTGGACTAGCGGGAGATCAGAGGGGGAGCTGTTTTTT
CASSWTSGRSEGELFF
>TRBJ1-2|NA|NA|14|TRBV7-2
TGTGCCAGCAGCACTTTCACAGGGAACTATGGCTACACCTTC
CASSTFTGNYGYTF
>TRBJ2-1|many|NA|15|TRBV5-1
TGCGCCAGCAGCTTGGCCCCGGGTACCTACAATGAGCAGTTCTTC
CASSLAPGTYNEQFF
>TRBJ2-7|many|NA|12|TRBV28
TGTGCCAGCAGTTGGACCGACTACGAGCAGTACTTC
CASSWTDYEQYF
>TRBJ2-5|few|NA|16|TRBV11-2
TGTGCCAGCAGCTTAGGGCAGAATCGCCCAGAAGAGACCCAGTACTTC
CASSLGQNRPEETQYF
>TRBJ1-1|few|NA|12|TRBV5-8
TGTGCCAGCAGCTTGGCCGCAGCCAAAGCTTTCTTT
CASSLAAAKAFF
>TRBJ2-1|few|TRBD2|14|TRBV5-6
TGTGCCAGCAGGGGGCTAGCGGCTTACAATGAGCAGTTCTTC
CASRGLAAYNEQFF
>TRBJ2-3|many|TRBD2|17|TRBV6-5
TGTGCCAGCAGTAACTCCGTAGCGGGAGGTGGATCCGGTACGCAGTATTTT
CASSNSVAGGGSGTQYF
>TRBJ1-5|NA|NA|13|TRBV12-3/TRBV12-4
TGTGCCAGCAGTTGGGGGTTCAATCAGCCCCAGCATTTT
CASSWGFNQPQHF
>TRBJ2-7|few|NA|14|TRBV5-5
TGTGCCAGCAGCTTTATGGTCGACGGAGGTGAGCAGTACTTC
CASSFMVDGGEQYF
>TRBJ2-7|NA|NA|16|TRBV27
TGTGCCAGCAGTTTAGGAGAGACGAGGAGCTCCTACGAGCAGTACTTC
CASSLGETRSSYEQYF
>TRBJ2-7|NA|TRBD1|14|TRBV5-6
TGTGCCAGCAGCTTGGGGACAGGGGGCGCCGGGCAGTACTTC
CASSLGTGGAGQYF
>TRBJ2-3|few|TRBD2|16|TRBV5-1
TGCGCCAGCAGCTTGGCGGGCGGGAGAAGCACAGATACGCAGTATTTT
CASSLAGGRSTDTQYF
>TRBJ1-5|NA|TRBD1|15|TRBV2
TGTGCCAGCAGTGATCCCAGGGGGCTTGGTCAGCCCCAGCATTTT
CASSDPRGLGQPQHF
>TRBJ1-2|NA|TRBD1|13|TRBV30
TGTGCCTGGAGCCGGGACAGGGAATATGGCTACACCTTC
CAWSRDREYGYTF
>TRBJ2-1|NA|TRBD1|14|TRBV24-1
TGTGCCACCAGTGATTTGTACAGGGGTAATGAGCAGTTCTTC
CATSDLYRGNEQFF
>TRBJ2-5|few|NA|14|TRBV5-5
TGTGCCAGCAGCCGAGGTCCCAACCAAGAGACCCAGTACTTC
CASSRGPNQETQYF
>TRBJ1-4|few|NA|15|TRBV6-5
TGTGCCAGCACCCTAACGGGGGGCGCAATGGAAAAACTGTTTTTT
CASTLTGGAMEKLFF
>TRBJ1-5|few|TRBD1|16|TRBV6-6
TGTGCCAGCAGTTACAAGCAGGGGGGAGGCAATCAGCCCCAGCATTTT
CASSYKQGGGNQPQHF
>TRBJ1-6|NA|NA|17|TRBV7-9
TGTGCCAGCAGCCCCCCCGGGGGACGCACTGTAAATTCACCCCTCCACTTT
CASSPPGGRTVNSPLHF
>TRBJ2-3|few|TRBD2|15|TRBV30
TGTGCCTGGAAAGCGCTAGCGGGAGTTATAGATACGCAGTATTTT
CAWKALAGVIDTQYF
>TRBJ2-7|few|NA|14|TRBV28
TGTGCCAGCAGTAGTCCGGGACAAATATACGAGCAGTACTTC
CASSSPGQIYEQYF
>TRBJ2-7|many|NA|13|TRBV20-1
TGCAGTGCTAGAGATTGGGCTAGTTACGAGCAGTACTTC
CSARDWASYEQYF
>TRBJ2-4|few|NA|15|TRBV2
TGTGCCAGCAGTTCGGACGGGGCGACCAAAAACATTCAGTACTTC
CASSSDGATKNIQYF
>TRBJ1-1|many|NA|13|TRBV19
TGTGCCAGTAGTAAGGCGGTCAACACTGAAGCTTTCTTT
CASSKAVNTEAFF
>TRBJ2-3|NA|NA|16|TRBV11-2
TGTGCCAGCAGCTTAGGGCAGCGTATCCGGACAGATACGCAGTATTTT
CASSLGQRIRTDTQYF
>TRBJ2-3|many|NA|14|TRBV10-1
TGCGCCAGCAGTCCTTCTGGTACTACCAATACGCAGTATTTT
CASSPSGTTNTQYF
>TRBJ2-2|few|TRBD2|12|TRBV29-1
TGCAGCGCGGGAGGTGACACCGGGGAGCTGTTTTTT
CSAGGDTGELFF